This is a list of T cell receptor beta chains from one sample in a study of T cell repertoires in cytomegalovirus infection. These receptors' targets are unknown. One entry per CDR3 protein results from TCRdb running MiXCR on the reads. The data hold fewer than 900,000 distinct CDR3 sequences, with almost 30% observed a single time. This material consisted of cultured CD8+ T cells from PBMCs, taken from culture after CMV antigen stimulation. These receptors were collected from a human donor in good health (CMV status not recorded). Some clones in this sample may be carry-over from other donors' samples. Both conserved end residues are part of each CDR3. D genes are given only for firm matches. Expanded clones get a size class; other rows say once, few or many, or leave the size out.

D gene: TRBD1; V gene: TRBV7-7; J gene: TRBJ1-4; clone size: few; CDR3 length: 15; CDR3 DNA: TGTGCTAGCAGCCCGTATAAAGGACAGGTGGAAAAACTGTTTTTT; CDR3 protein: CASSPYKGQVEKLFF
D gene: TRBD2; V gene: TRBV7-2; J gene: TRBJ2-3; clone size: many; CDR3 length: 16; CDR3 DNA: TGTGCCAGCACCTCGGGGGGACTAGGGTATTTGGATACGCAGTATTTT; CDR3 protein: CASTSGGLGYLDTQYF
D gene: -; V gene: TRBV12-3/TRBV12-4; J gene: TRBJ2-1; clone size: -; CDR3 length: 15; CDR3 DNA: TGTGCCAGCACCGACAGTTCGTGGGGGTACAATGAGCAGTTCTTC; CDR3 protein: CASTDSSWGYNEQFF
D gene: -; V gene: TRBV7-2; J gene: TRBJ1-5; clone size: many; CDR3 length: 16; CDR3 DNA: TGTGCCAGCAGCTTAAGAGGGGGAGGGTACAATCAGCCCCAGCATTTT; CDR3 protein: CASSLRGGGYNQPQHF
D gene: -; V gene: TRBV27; J gene: TRBJ2-3; clone size: -; CDR3 length: 14; CDR3 DNA: TGTGCCAGCACCCTCGGCGGTAGCTGGGGTACGCAGTATTTT; CDR3 protein: CASTLGGSWGTQYF
D gene: -; V gene: TRBV6-6; J gene: TRBJ1-2; clone size: few; CDR3 length: 15; CDR3 DNA: TGTGCCAGCAGTTCTACTTTCGGCCAGGTCTATGGCTACACCTTC; CDR3 protein: CASSSTFGQVYGYTF
D gene: -; V gene: TRBV4-1; J gene: TRBJ1-2; clone size: -; CDR3 length: 15; CDR3 DNA: TGCGCCAGCAGCCAAGATCAGGGAGGAAACTATGGCTACACCTTC; CDR3 protein: CASSQDQGGNYGYTF
D gene: -; V gene: TRBV12-3/TRBV12-4; J gene: TRBJ1-1; clone size: -; CDR3 length: 16; CDR3 DNA: TGTGCCAGCAGTTTAGTGGGAGGTTACATGAACACTGAAGCTTTCTTT; CDR3 protein: CASSLVGGYMNTEAFF
D gene: TRBD2; V gene: TRBV6-2/TRBV6-3; J gene: TRBJ2-5; clone size: few; CDR3 length: 20; CDR3 DNA: TGTGCCAGCAGTTCCGGGACTAGCGGGTGGACGACCGATTTCGGAGAGACCCAGTACTTC; CDR3 protein: CASSSGTSGWTTDFGETQYF
D gene: -; V gene: TRBV6-6; J gene: TRBJ2-2; clone size: -; CDR3 length: 15; CDR3 DNA: TGTGCCAGCAGATGGGACGGGAGGAACACCGGGGAGCTGTTTTTT; CDR3 protein: CASRWDGRNTGELFF
D gene: -; V gene: TRBV27; J gene: TRBJ1-1; clone size: few; CDR3 length: 14; CDR3 DNA: TGTGCCAGCAGTTTAAGTTTGGGGTACCCTGAAGCTTTCTTT; CDR3 protein: CASSLSLGYPEAFF
D gene: TRBD2; V gene: TRBV27; J gene: TRBJ2-3; clone size: -; CDR3 length: 16; CDR3 DNA: TGTGCCAGCAGTTGGCTAGCGGGGGCCACCACAGATACGCAGTATTTT; CDR3 protein: CASSWLAGATTDTQYF
D gene: -; V gene: TRBV5-1; J gene: TRBJ1-1; clone size: once; CDR3 length: 14; CDR3 DNA: TGCGCCAGCAGCTTGGGGTCCGAGAACACTGAAGCTTTCTTT; CDR3 protein: CASSLGSENTEAFF
D gene: -; V gene: TRBV29-1; J gene: TRBJ2-3; clone size: -; CDR3 length: 14; CDR3 DNA: TGCAGCGTTGACCAGGACTATTCCACAGATACGCAGTATTTT; CDR3 protein: CSVDQDYSTDTQYF
D gene: TRBD2; V gene: TRBV7-9; J gene: TRBJ2-7; clone size: -; CDR3 length: 16; CDR3 DNA: TGTGCCAGCAGCTTGACCGGACTAGCGGGTTTCTACGAGCAGTACTTC; CDR3 protein: CASSLTGLAGFYEQYF
D gene: TRBD2; V gene: TRBV7-6; J gene: TRBJ2-3; clone size: many; CDR3 length: 15; CDR3 DNA: TGTGCCAGCAGCTTAGACCAGCGGGGAATAGATACGCAGTATTTT; CDR3 protein: CASSLDQRGIDTQYF
D gene: TRBD2; V gene: TRBV20-1; J gene: TRBJ2-1; clone size: many; CDR3 length: 14; CDR3 DNA: TGCAGTGCTAGAGCGGGCGGGGGGGCATTCGAGCAGTTCTTC; CDR3 protein: CSARAGGGAFEQFF
D gene: TRBD1; V gene: TRBV19; J gene: TRBJ1-1; clone size: -; CDR3 length: 14; CDR3 DNA: TGTGCCAGTAGTATCGACAGGGGGTCCACTGAAGCTTTCTTT; CDR3 protein: CASSIDRGSTEAFF
D gene: -; V gene: TRBV7-9; J gene: TRBJ2-2; clone size: few; CDR3 length: 15; CDR3 DNA: TGTGCCAGCAGCCCCTTATCACCGAACACCGGGGAGCTGTTTTTT; CDR3 protein: CASSPLSPNTGELFF
D gene: -; V gene: TRBV3-1; J gene: TRBJ2-7; clone size: few; CDR3 length: 12; CDR3 DNA: TGTGCCAGCAGCCAAGAGGATAGCGAGCAGTACTTC; CDR3 protein: CASSQEDSEQYF
D gene: -; V gene: TRBV12-3/TRBV12-4; J gene: TRBJ2-3; clone size: -; CDR3 length: 14; CDR3 DNA: TGTGCCAGCAGTTTTGTGGGGGTCACAGATACGCAGTATTTT; CDR3 protein: CASSFVGVTDTQYF
D gene: -; V gene: TRBV6-1; J gene: TRBJ2-1; clone size: many; CDR3 length: 13; CDR3 DNA: TGTGCCAGCAGTGTAAGACCGAGCAATGAGCAGTTCTTC; CDR3 protein: CASSVRPSNEQFF